The clone carrying this TCR beta chain was detected only a few times. The entry originates in a study of cytomegalovirus exposure and HLA in healthy donors. V gave up 2 bases and J gave up 1 base, with 12 bases separating them. Germline assignment: CDR1 LGHNA and CDR2 YNFKEQ. The CDR3 is 15 residues long. A multiplex PCR was run with 60 Vbeta primers and 13 Jbeta primers. TCRdb keeps only in-frame clones here, not all; method: immunoSEQ multiplex PCR. The sample has some 140,000 clones, 70% to 80% seen once; the top ten hold approximately 2.1%. Sequenced sample: PBMCs. This sequence was found in a man between 25 and 39 years old in good health and CMV-seronegative. The chain is built from TRBV4-2 and TRBJ2-7; TRBD1 might be the D (5 bases). CDR3 in amino acids: CASSQTPQVSYEQYF. Here the CDR3 DNA reads TGTGCCAGCAGCCAAACGCCACAGGTGTCCTACGAGCAGTACTTC.